This paragraph covers one T cell receptor (beta chain) sequence. The data are from a study of cytomegalovirus exposure and HLA in healthy donors. Study-level information: Inside one of the first data releases sat about 85 million unique TCRs taken from HLA-typed donors.

Germline loops: CDR1 SGHTA, CDR2 FQGNSA. Trimming cost V 5 bases and J 6 bases, with 22 bases left between them. The CDR3 loop spans 17 amino acids. Both 60 Vbeta primers and 13 Jbeta primers went into the PCR. Authors' processing steps: Roughly 11 million shared chains were among the approximately 87 million unique TCR beta chains that a later analysis counted. TCRdb's table, derived via immunoSEQ multiplex PCR, lists solely in-frame clones and lacks some. The DNA was the basis for D and trimming; V, J and clone size are from that table. The top ten clones hold roughly 3.6% of a sample with roughly 140,000 clones, around 75% of them seen once.

The source material was PBMCs. This chain uses TRBV7-2 with TRBJ2-2; a weak D match, TRBD2 (5 bases). This receptor was identified in a human donor in good health. The CDR3 is CASSLTGSSFGPGELFF. CDR3 DNA: TGTGCCAGCAGCCTCACGGGGTCTAGTTTTGGCCCCGGGGAGCTGTTTTTT. The full variable domain, with the rest looked up from reference TRBV7-2 and TRBJ2-2, is GAGVSQSPSNKVTEKGKDVELRCDPISGHTALYWYRQSLGQGLEFLIYFQGNSAPDKSGLPSDRFSAERTGGSVSTLTIQRTQQEDSAVYLCASSLTGSSFGPGELFFGEGSRLTVL.